Here is one T cell receptor beta chain with its context. Its cognate antigen is unknown. PCR amplification relied on 60 Vbeta primers (plus 13 Jbeta primers). Profiled with immunoSEQ multiplex PCR; TCRdb holds only in-frame clones, not every one. There are approximately 140,000 clones in the sample; about three fifths occur only once, and around 1.8% lies in the top ten. Germline V gene sequence: CDR1 MNHEY, CDR2 SVGAGI. The V end was cut by 4 bases, the J end by 2 bases, with 8 bases between. This CDR3 comprises 13 residues. This sample was included in a study of cytomegalovirus exposure and HLA in healthy donors. General study results and limits: Among donors in an Asian-associated ancestry cluster, a later analysis reportedly found fewer N-insertions than the roughly 670-donor mean.

The rearrangement links TRBV6-5 to TRBJ1-2; a weak D match, TRBD1 (6 bases). The source of this sequence is a male donor in good health and CMV-seronegative. Material for sequencing was PBMCs. CDR3 in DNA: TGTGCCAGCAGTTTCACAGGGAACTATGGCTACACCTTC. This sequence encodes CASSFTGNYGYTF.